These 31 T cell receptor beta chains were sequenced from one sample in a study of neurological immune-mediated disorders. One entry per CDR3 protein results from TCRdb running MiXCR on the 5' RACE reads. The table records under 90,000 distinct CDR3 sequences, around 9.6% of them present only once. Time point given: longitudinal time-point 1 (baseline). The specimen sequenced was PBMCs. Receptor source: a man under 40 in good health.

This chain links TRBV5-1 with TRBJ2-1; TRBD2 agrees at 12 bases. CDR1 is SGHRS, CDR2 YFSETQ, per germline. The CDR3 is made up of 18 amino acids. V gave up 6 bases and J gave up 7 bases; unmatched junction bases: 17. The CDR3 region is CASIAGASGREPGNEQFF. CDR3 DNA: TGCGCCAGCATCGCCGGGGCTAGCGGGAGGGAGCCTGGGAATGAGCAGTTCTTC.

There are many counts of this clonotype. V is TRBV6-5 and J is TRBJ2-1; no clear D. The V and J ends lost 0 bases and 8 bases respectively, with 8 bases between them. From germline, CDR1 is MNHEY and CDR2 SVGAGI. CDR3 length: 13 residues. The CDR3 loop is CASSYSDRDEQFF. Here the CDR3 DNA reads TGTGCCAGCAGTTACTCCGACCGCGATGAGCAGTTCTTC.

This clonotype was detected ten times or more. The chain is built from TRBV20-1 and TRBJ2-3, with 7 bases lining up with TRBD2. CDR3 length equals 18 residues. Per germline, CDR1 DFQATT and CDR2 SNEGSKA (reference sequence). V was clipped by 6 bases and J by 2 bases; unmatched bases: 20. The CDR3 sequence is CSASTPMNQRDFTDTQYF. In DNA form, the CDR3 reads TGCAGTGCGAGTACCCCCATGAACCAGCGGGACTTCACAGATACGCAGTATTTT.

There are many counts of this clonotype. The chain couples TRBV7-8 to TRBJ2-1; 7 bases agree with TRBD2. Germline lookup yields CDR1 SGHVS and CDR2 FQNEAQ. J lost 0 bases, V lost 2 bases, and 7 bases had no gene match. This CDR3 contains 17 residues. The CDR3 DNA reads as TGTGCCAGCAGCTTATTATCGGGGGACTACTCCTACAATGAGCAGTTCTTC. Its translation is CASSLLSGDYSYNEQFF.

The table lists this clonotype with many counts. This chain uses TRBV10-3 with TRBJ2-5; weak D call: TRBD1 (6 bases). V was shortened by 10 bases and J by 2 bases, with 14 bases between the two germline ends. Germline V CDR1 and CDR2: ENHRY, SYGVKD. CDR3 length: 13 residues. The CDR3 nucleotides are TGTGCCACTCTATCAGGGGATCAAGAGACCCAGTACTTC. It yields the protein CATLSGDQETQYF.

As to this clonotype: A read error is possible here, since a much larger clone lies one base away. The chain joins TRBV4-2 to TRBJ2-3; maybe TRBD2 (5 bases). Germline V gives CDR1 LGHNA, CDR2 YNFKEQ. The V end lost 0 bases, the J end lost 1 base, and 14 bases lay between the germline ends. This CDR3 region has 17 residues. The CDR3 DNA sequence: TGTGCCAGCAGCCAAGATCATCTGGGAGTGGGCACAGATACGCAGTATTTT. As protein: CASSQDHLGVGTDTQYF.

This clonotype was counted at least ten times. The chain combines TRBV14 with TRBJ1-2; 8 bases are shared with TRBD1. Trimming took 5 bases from V and 4 from J; bases not matched to a gene: 12. CDR3 length: 16 residues. Germline CDR1 SGHDN, CDR2 FVKESK. CDR3 residues: CASSSDRATPVYGYTF. Written as DNA, the CDR3 is TGTGCCAGCAGCTCGGACAGGGCGACTCCAGTCTATGGCTACACCTTC.

This clonotype was counted only a few times. The genes are TRBV7-6 and TRBJ2-3, with 7 bases matching TRBD2. The length of the CDR3 is 14 residues. The germline V gene has CDR1 SGHVS and CDR2 FNYEAQ. The J segment lost 0 bases and the V segment lost 5 bases, leaving 2 bases of the junction unmatched. CDR3 protein: CASSREVSTDTQYF. The DNA of the CDR3 is TGTGCCAGCAGCCGGGAGGTTAGCACAGATACGCAGTATTTT.

This clonotype came up many times. V gene TRBV28 combines with J gene TRBJ2-5, with 7 nucleotides matching TRBD1. CDR1 is MDHEN and CDR2 is SYDVKM in the germline V gene. Losses at the gene ends were 6 bases for V and 4 bases for J; bases not matched to a gene: 8. The CDR3 runs to 14 residues. CDR3 amino acids: CASSATGVGETQYF. CDR3 nucleotides: TGTGCCAGCAGCGCTACAGGGGTAGGAGAGACCCAGTACTTC. Full variable domain (missing parts from reference TRBV28 and TRBJ2-5): DVKVTQSSRYLVKRTGEKVFLECVQDMDHENMFWYRQDPGLGLRLIYFSYDVKMKEKGDIPEGYSVSREKKERFSLILESASTNQTSMYLCASSATGVGETQYFGPGTRLLVL.

This clonotype was counted ten times or more. CDR3 loop: CSASPANYEQYF. The CDR3 DNA reads as TGCAGTGCTAGTCCCGCCAACTACGAGCAGTACTTC. The chain carries TRBV20-1 and TRBJ2-7; D is undetermined. The germline V and J ends were trimmed by 3 bases and 3 bases, with 9 bases remaining between them. CDR1 and CDR2 from the germline V gene are DFQATT and SNEGSKA (reference sequence). The CDR3 runs 12 residues.

This clonotype was seen ten or more times. The chain combines TRBV7-8 with TRBJ2-1; 12 bases align to TRBD2. CDR3 length equals 16 residues. Germline V gene data show CDR1 as SGHVS and CDR2 as FQNEAQ. V shed 7 bases and J 5 bases; nucleotides not matched to a gene: 9. CDR3 in DNA: TGTGCCAGCATCTCGCTAGCGGGAGGGCCCGACAATGAGCAGTTCTTC. This translates into CASISLAGGPDNEQFF.

Many counts were recorded for this clonotype. The chain combines TRBV27 with TRBJ1-5; D remains ambiguous. Germline loops: CDR1 MNHEY, CDR2 SMNVEV (reference sequence). Trimming left V 5 bases short and J 0 bases short, with 11 bases between. This CDR3 contains 15 residues. The CDR3 nucleotides are TGTGCCAGCAGTCCCGGACGGCATAGCAATCAGCCCCAGCATTTT. This gives the protein CASSPGRHSNQPQHF.

This clonotype was seen a handful of times. The rearrangement links TRBV3-1 to TRBJ2-1; D may be TRBD2 (6 bases). The length of the CDR3 is 14 residues. Trimming left V 0 bases short and J 14 bases short, with 17 bases between. Germline CDR1 reads LGHDT; CDR2 reads YNNKEL (reference sequence). CDR3 sequence (DNA): TGTGCCAGCAGCCAAGATTCGGGGACCGGGGGAAAGTTCTTC. As protein: CASSQDSGTGGKFF.

This clonotype came up many times. The J gene is TRBJ1-2, the V gene TRBV12-3 or TRBV12-4; D unclear. The ends were cut back, 3 bases at V and 6 bases at J, with 11 bases in the middle. The CDR3 spans 13 residues. The chain's CDR3 is CASSFSDGDGYTF. The DNA for the CDR3 is TGTGCCAGCAGTTTTTCGGACGGGGATGGCTACACCTTC.

This clonotype was counted at least ten times. CDR3 loop: CASSLEGGPPYNEQFF. Written as DNA, the CDR3 is TGTGCCAGCAGTTTAGAGGGCGGGCCTCCCTACAATGAGCAGTTCTTC. The rearrangement joins TRBV28 to TRBJ2-1; D is perhaps TRBD2 (5 bases). Germline V CDR1 and CDR2: MDHEN, SYDVKM. The CDR3 is made up of 16 amino acids. Trimming took 2 bases from V and 2 from J, leaving 13 bases between them.

There are many counts of this clonotype. The V and J genes are TRBV5-1 and TRBJ2-2; 14 bases are shared with TRBD2. Germline CDR1 and CDR2: SGHRS and YFSETQ. This CDR3 region has 22 residues. J was trimmed by 5 bases and V by 4 bases; bases with no gene match: 22. This chain's CDR3 is CASSPRSGGPGLAGAGTGELFF. The CDR3 bases are TGCGCCAGCAGCCCCCGGTCGGGCGGTCCGGGACTAGCGGGAGCAGGGACCGGGGAGCTGTTTTTT.

Judged by abundance, this clonotype is medium-sized. The CDR3 bases are TGTGCCAGCGGTACCGGGGCGGCATTCCTGTTTTTT. It is translated as CASGTGAAFLFF. The rearrangement uses TRBV25-1 and TRBJ1-4, with a weak D call TRBD1 (5 bases). The CDR3 has 12 residues. The germline gives CDR1 MGHDK, CDR2 SYGVNS. Trimming removed 8 bases at V and 14 bases at J, with 18 bases between.

There are many counts of this clonotype. V and J are TRBV24-1 and TRBJ2-2; either TRBD1 or TRBD2 may fit D (5 bases each). The CDR3 contains 17 residues. Germline CDR1 is KGHDR and CDR2 is SFDVKD. Trimming cost V 0 bases and J 3 bases, with 13 bases left between them. CDR3 sequence reads: CATSDLRHRGDTGELFF. DNA of the CDR3: TGTGCCACCAGTGATTTGCGACATCGAGGGGACACCGGGGAGCTGTTTTTT.

This clonotype was recorded at least ten times. The rearrangement links TRBV4-1 to TRBJ1-5; 10 bases match TRBD1. The CDR3 consists of 15 residues. Looked up from germline, CDR1 is MGHRA and CDR2 is YSYEKL. After removal of 0 bases from V and 9 bases from J, the junction contained 5 bases not matched to a gene. The CDR3 reads CASSQEGGQGRPQHF. Here the CDR3 DNA reads TGCGCCAGCAGCCAAGAAGGGGGACAGGGGCGGCCCCAGCATTTT.

This clonotype was detected a few times. The chain recombines TRBV27 with TRBJ2-1; 9 nucleotides match TRBD2. The germline gives CDR1 MNHEY, CDR2 SMNVEV (reference sequence). The CDR3 covers 14 residues. With 10 bases clipped from V and 0 bases from J, the junction kept 4 bases outside the gene matches. The chain's CDR3 is CATRLAVSYNEQFF. Written as DNA, the CDR3 is TGTGCCACCAGACTAGCGGTCTCCTACAATGAGCAGTTCTTC.

Many counts were recorded for this clonotype. The genes are TRBV7-9 and TRBJ1-6; the D gene is possibly TRBD1 (6 bases). Trimming left V 1 base short and J 7 bases short, with 11 bases between. Germline CDR1 SEHNR, CDR2 FQNEAQ (reference sequence). The CDR3 has 15 amino acids. CDR3 region: CASSLEEGGNSPLHF. In DNA, the CDR3 is TGTGCCAGCAGCTTAGAAGAGGGGGGGAATTCACCCCTCCACTTT.

This clonotype was counted many times. CDR3 protein: CASSPLQAVPYEQYF. In DNA form, the CDR3 reads TGTGCCAGCAGTCCGCTCCAAGCTGTCCCCTACGAGCAGTACTTC. This rearrangement joins TRBV27 to TRBJ2-7, with D hard to call. CDR1 is MNHEY, CDR2 SMNVEV, per germline (reference sequence). This CDR3 has 15 amino acids. V lost 5 bases and J 2 bases, leaving 16 bases between the germline ends.

There are many counts of this clonotype. The chain recombines TRBV7-8 with TRBJ2-3, with a tentative D call TRBD2 (6 bases). With 2 bases removed from V and 1 base from J, the gap between germline ends came to 13 bases. CDR1 is SGHVS, CDR2 FQNEAQ, per germline. This CDR3 region has 16 residues. CDR3 sequence reads: CASSLSPWEGTDTQYF. CDR3 sequence (DNA): TGTGCCAGCAGCTTATCCCCCTGGGAGGGCACAGATACGCAGTATTTT.

There are many counts of this clonotype. The CDR3 nucleotides read TGCAGCGCGACGACAGGGGGAAACACCGGGGAGCTGTTTTTT. Encoded protein: CSATTGGNTGELFF. This rearrangement joins TRBV29-1 to TRBJ2-2; 9 nucleotides line up with TRBD1. The germline V gene encodes CDR1 SQVTM and CDR2 ANQGSEA. The CDR3 consists of 14 residues. After removal of 7 bases from V and 2 bases from J, the junction contained 5 bases not matched to a gene.

This chain connects TRBV2 to TRBJ2-7; D is perhaps TRBD2 (5 bases). Germline V gives CDR1 SNHLY, CDR2 FYNNEI. The CDR3 runs to 12 residues. The V and J ends lost 6 bases and 5 bases respectively, with 11 bases between them. The CDR3, as DNA: TGTGCCAGCAGGGGCTCCGGGGACGAGCAGTACTTC. Translating gives CASRGSGDEQYF.

This clonotype turned up a few times. This chain links TRBV7-9 with TRBJ2-2; the D is unclear. Germline V gene data show CDR1 as SEHNR and CDR2 as FQNEAQ (reference sequence). V was trimmed by 3 bases and J by 1 base, leaving 6 bases between them. CDR3 length: 14 residues. CDR3 nucleotide sequence: TGTGCCAGCAGCTTTCAGGTGAACACCGGGGAGCTGTTTTTT. Residues: CASSFQVNTGELFF.

This clonotype was recorded at least ten times. A read error may explain this, as a much larger clone is one base away. V and J are TRBV29-1 and TRBJ2-5, with 10 bases aligning to TRBD2. Looked up from germline, CDR1 is SQVTM and CDR2 is ANQGSEA. The CDR3 totals 14 residues. J lost 5 bases, V lost 4 bases, and 7 bases had no gene match. CDR3 amino acids: CSVGASGSNETQYF. The CDR3 region has the DNA TGCAGCGTTGGGGCTAGCGGGAGTAATGAGACCCAGTACTTC.

Notes on this clonotype: Just one base apart from a much larger clone, this may be a read error. This rearrangement joins TRBV5-1 to TRBJ2-7, with 10 bases identical to TRBD1. The CDR3 length is 13 residues. The V and J ends lost 3 bases and 9 bases, in that order; junction bases with no gene match: 6. In germline, CDR1 is SGHRS, CDR2 YFSETQ. In nucleotides, the CDR3 is TGCGCCAGCAGCTCCCCGACAGGGGGCGGGCAGTACTTC. Translating it yields CASSSPTGGGQYF.

This clonotype was found many times. This chain uses TRBV5-1 with TRBJ2-2; possible D gene TRBD1, 5 bases. The CDR3 runs 16 residues. Trimming took 0 bases from V and 2 from J, leaving 11 bases between them. CDR1 is SGHRS and CDR2 is YFSETQ in the germline V gene. The DNA of the CDR3 is TGCGCCAGCAGCTTGGGCGCCAGGGTAAACACCGGGGAGCTGTTTTTT. Its protein product is CASSLGARVNTGELFF.

This clonotype was counted at least ten times. The chain employs TRBV29-1 and TRBJ2-2; maybe TRBD1 (6 bases). The CDR3 length is 13 residues. In germline, CDR1 is SQVTM, CDR2 ANQGSEA. V lost 7 bases and J 3 bases, leaving 12 bases between the germline ends. The CDR3 region has the DNA TGCAGCGCTGGGGGACAATACACCGGGGAGCTGTTTTTT. It is translated as CSAGGQYTGELFF.

This clonotype was observed at least ten times. This chain links TRBV11-2 with TRBJ2-3; 9 positions agree with TRBD1. Trimming took 0 bases from V and 2 from J; bases not matched to a gene: 3. The CDR3 covers 16 residues. Germline V gene data show CDR1 as SGHAT and CDR2 as FQNNGV. The CDR3 spells CASSLEGTGNTDTQYF. The CDR3 DNA reads as TGTGCCAGCAGCTTAGAGGGGACAGGGAACACAGATACGCAGTATTTT. Using reference TRBV11-2 and TRBJ2-3 for the parts outside the CDR3, the full variable domain is EAGVAQSPRYKIIEKRQSVAFWCNPISGHATLYWYQQILGQGPKLLIQFQNNGVVDDSQLPKDRFSAERLKGVDSTLKIQPAKLEDSAVYLCASSLEGTGNTDTQYFGPGTRLTVL.